The 16 T cell receptor beta chains below all came from one sample that was sequenced in a study of T-cell reconstitution after alpha-beta-depleted transplantation in children. Using unique molecular identifiers, the investigators prepared the TCRbeta library. TCRdb re-called the PCR reads through MiXCR, storing one row per CDR3 protein. The table includes about 340,000 distinct CDR3 sequences, roughly 13% detected once. The sequenced sample was PBMCs, obtained from the stem cell graft. The receptor source for this set is a human donor who donated a stem cell graft to a child with Fanconi anemia.

The chain carries TRBV7-6 and TRBJ2-3, with D perhaps TRBD1 (5 bases). Trimming left V 1 base short and J 3 bases short, with 8 bases between. This CDR3 region has 14 residues. CDR1 and CDR2 from the germline V gene are SGHVS and FNYEAQ. The CDR3 sequence: CASSLVAGTDTQYF. CDR3 in DNA: TGTGCCAGCAGCTTAGTGGCAGGGACAGATACGCAGTATTTT.

This clonotype was recorded at least ten times. The chain is built from TRBV12-3 or TRBV12-4 and TRBJ1-1; 9 bases agree with TRBD1. The V segment lost 5 bases and the J segment 1 base; nucleotides outside the gene matches: 8. The CDR3 sequence is 16 residues long. The CDR3, as DNA: TGTGCCAGCAGTCCTTACGGGACAGGGAAGAACACTGAAGCTTTCTTT. It specifies CASSPYGTGKNTEAFF.

The chain has TRBV27 and TRBJ2-7; either TRBD1 or TRBD2 may fit D (5 bases each). From germline, CDR1 is MNHEY and CDR2 SMNVEV (reference sequence). CDR3 length equals 14 residues. The V end lost 7 bases, the J end lost 4 bases, and 17 bases lay between the germline ends. In DNA form, the CDR3 reads TGTGCCAGCACCACCTCTGGGGGAATATACGAGCAGTACTTC. Its translation: CASTTSGGIYEQYF.

The J gene is TRBJ1-1, the V gene TRBV5-1; D not certain. The CDR3 has 13 residues. Looked up from germline, CDR1 is SGHRS and CDR2 is YFSETQ. V was shortened by 0 bases and J by 6 bases, with 9 bases between the two germline ends. The CDR3 loop reads CASSLGRPAEAFF. Here the CDR3 DNA reads TGCGCCAGCAGCTTGGGGCGGCCGGCTGAAGCTTTCTTT.

In this sample, this clonotype turned up a few times. The V call is TRBV3-1, the J call TRBJ2-4; D not certain. The CDR3 runs 15 residues. The V end lost 5 bases, the J end lost 1 base, and 12 bases lay between the germline ends. The germline gives CDR1 LGHDT, CDR2 YNNKEL (reference sequence). Here the CDR3 reads CASSSQLVAKNIQYF. The DNA of the CDR3 is TGTGCCAGCAGCTCACAGCTTGTGGCCAAAAACATTCAGTACTTC. The full variable domain, rest sourced from reference TRBV3-1 and TRBJ2-4, is DTAVSQTPKYLVTQMGNDKSIKCEQNLGHDTMYWYKQDSKKFLKIMFSYNNKELIINETVPNRFSPKSPDKAHLNLHINSLELGDSAVYFCASSSQLVAKNIQYFGAGTRLSVL.

The genes are TRBV9 and TRBJ2-1; 9 positions agree with TRBD2. The ends lost 6 bases at V and 10 bases at J; junction bases unmatched: 11. This CDR3 comprises 14 residues. Looked up from germline, CDR1 is SGDLS and CDR2 is YYNGEE. CDR3 DNA sequence: TGTGCCAGCAATTCAGCGGGGGGAGATTGGGAGCAGTTCTTC. Translated, it gives CASNSAGGDWEQFF.

The J gene is TRBJ2-5, the V gene TRBV20-1; TRBD2 agrees at 9 bases. Germline trimming cut 5 bases from V and 5 bases from J; bases unmatched to any gene: 9. Germline CDR1 reads DFQATT; CDR2 reads SNEGSKA (reference sequence). The CDR3 consists of 14 residues. CDR3 sequence reads: CSARPGTSSETQYF. The CDR3 DNA reads as TGCAGTGCTCGTCCCGGGACTAGCTCGGAGACCCAGTACTTC.

Many counts were recorded for this clonotype. The chain combines TRBV7-2 with TRBJ1-1, with TRBD1 as a possible D gene (5 bases). This CDR3 contains 15 residues. The V end was cut by 1 base, the J end by 0 bases, with 9 bases between. Germline V gene lookup returns CDR1 SGHTA and CDR2 FQGNSA. This CDR3 reads CASSLGAGMNTEAFF. The CDR3 DNA reads as TGTGCCAGCAGCTTAGGGGCAGGGATGAACACTGAAGCTTTCTTT. Together with reference TRBV7-2 and TRBJ1-1, the CDR3 gives the full variable domain: GAGVSQSPSNKVTEKGKDVELRCDPISGHTALYWYRQSLGQGLEFLIYFQGNSAPDKSGLPSDRFSAERTGGSVSTLTIQRTQQEDSAVYLCASSLGAGMNTEAFFGQGTRLTVV.

This clonotype was seen many times. The CDR3 bases are TGTGCCAGCAGCCTTGACAGGGCGAGCTCCTATAATTCACCCCTCCACTTT. Translating gives CASSLDRASSYNSPLHF. This chain links TRBV4-2 with TRBJ1-6; 7 bases map to TRBD1. Germline V CDR1 and CDR2: LGHNA, YNFKEQ. This CDR3 has 17 amino acids. J lost 0 bases, V lost 4 bases, and 6 bases had no gene match.

This clonotype was observed a handful of times. CDR3 DNA sequence: TGCAGCGTGTTGAAGGTTTCAGATACGCAGTATTTT. This sequence encodes CSVLKVSDTQYF. The genes are TRBV29-1 and TRBJ2-3; D ambiguous. Germline values: CDR1 SQVTM, CDR2 ANQGSEA. This CDR3 has 12 amino acids. Trimming pared 6 bases from V and 4 bases from J, leaving 11 bases between.

This rearrangement joins TRBV29-1 to TRBJ1-2; D remains unclear. V lost 3 bases and J lost 5, with 10 bases in between. The germline V gene encodes CDR1 SQVTM and CDR2 ANQGSEA. This CDR3 region has 12 residues. For the CDR3, the DNA is TGCAGCGTTGAGGCCTCGGAGTATGGCTACACCTTC. It is translated as CSVEASEYGYTF.

The chain couples TRBV2 to TRBJ2-1, with 10 bases that match TRBD2. V gave up 6 bases and J gave up 6 bases; unmatched junction bases: 5. Germline CDR1 is SNHLY and CDR2 is FYNNEI. The CDR3 contains 14 residues. The chain's CDR3 is CASRGQRGGNEQFF. CDR3 DNA sequence: TGTGCCAGCAGGGGTCAGCGGGGGGGCAATGAGCAGTTCTTC.

This clonotype has ten or more counts. The chain combines TRBV18 with TRBJ1-5, with a tentative D call TRBD1 (5 bases). Germline loops: CDR1 KGHSH, CDR2 LQKENI. The CDR3 sequence is 14 residues long. Trimming stripped 5 bases from V and 0 bases from J, with 8 bases between. The CDR3 sequence: CASSGDSSNQPQHF. Written as DNA, the CDR3 is TGTGCCAGCTCAGGCGACAGTAGCAATCAGCCCCAGCATTTT.

The chain uses TRBV7-9 and TRBJ2-1, with a weak D call TRBD1 (6 bases). The germline V gene encodes CDR1 SEHNR and CDR2 FQNEAQ (reference sequence). The V and J ends lost 3 bases and 10 bases respectively, with 13 bases between them. The CDR3 runs 13 residues. The CDR3 nucleotides are TGTGCCAGCAGCTTGAATACCGGGACAGAGCAGTTCTTC. It translates to CASSLNTGTEQFF. The whole variable domain, filled in from reference TRBV7-9 and TRBJ2-1, reads DTGVSQNPRHKITKRGQNVTFRCDPISEHNRLYWYRQTLGQGPEFLTYFQNEAQLEKSRLLSDRFSAERPKGSFSTLEIQRTEQGDSAMYLCASSLNTGTEQFFGPGTRLTVL.

The chain joins TRBV12-3 or TRBV12-4 to TRBJ1-1, with D possibly TRBD1 on 5 matching bases. V lost 5 bases, J lost 11 bases, and 12 bases lay in between. The CDR3 is 11 residues long. The CDR3 here is CASSGGWVAFF. The CDR3 DNA is TGTGCCAGCAGTGGGGGGTGGGTTGCTTTCTTT.

In its sample, this clonotype was seen many times. The rearrangement uses TRBV29-1 and TRBJ2-7; D unclear. Trimming cost V 3 bases and J 6 bases, with 9 bases left between them. CDR3 length: 11 amino acids. Germline CDR1 SQVTM, CDR2 ANQGSEA. CDR3 in amino acids: CSVDVSFEQYF. CDR3 DNA sequence: TGCAGCGTTGACGTTAGCTTCGAGCAGTACTTC.